Presented here are 18 T cell receptor beta chains from one specimen sequenced in a study of early T cells in non-severe SARS-CoV-2 infection. TCRdb independently ran MiXCR on the 5' RACE reads; one entry per CDR3 protein. Of tens of thousands of distinct CDR3 sequences in the sample, around 4.5% are singletons; the top ten hold roughly 5.5%. What was sequenced was whole blood. The origin of the receptors is an adult who was a healthcare worker with PCR-confirmed SARS-CoV-2 infection or an uninfected control (not recorded which).

This clonotype was recorded many times. The V gene is TRBV24-1, the J gene TRBJ1-5, with 9 bases matching TRBD1. Per the germline V gene, CDR1 is KGHDR and CDR2 is SFDVKD. The V and J ends lost 5 bases and 2 bases, in that order; junction bases with no gene match: 3. CDR3 length: 15 amino acids. CDR3 nucleotides: TGTGCCACCAGTGCGCGGACAGGGGGCAATCAGCCCCAGCATTTT. It is translated as CATSARTGGNQPQHF.

This clonotype was found many times. The gene calls are TRBV12-3 or TRBV12-4 and TRBJ1-2; 7 bases are shared with TRBD1. This CDR3 is 12 amino acids long. Germline trimming cut 4 bases from V and 7 bases from J; bases unmatched to any gene: 3. This chain's CDR3 is CASSSTGSGYTF. CDR3 nucleotide sequence: TGTGCCAGCAGTTCGACAGGGTCTGGCTACACCTTC.

This clonotype was found many times. The chain has TRBV20-1 and TRBJ1-1; D call uncertain. Trimming shortened V by 6 bases and J by 7 bases, and 18 bases separated the two germline ends. Per the germline V gene, CDR1 is DFQATT and CDR2 is SNEGSKA (reference sequence). The length of the CDR3 is 13 residues. The CDR3 spells CSAPRGALGEAFF. Written as DNA, the CDR3 is TGCAGTGCCCCCCGGGGTGCGCTTGGTGAAGCTTTCTTT.

This clonotype was detected many times. A read error may account for a junction end that differs from germline. The chain links TRBV6-1 to TRBJ1-6, with D perhaps TRBD1 (5 bases). From germline, CDR1 is MNHNS and CDR2 SASEGT. The length of the CDR3 is 15 residues. CDR3 coding DNA: TGTGCCAGCAGTGCTTCCGGGACGGCCCCATCACTCCTCCACTTT. Its translation: CASSASGTAPSLLHF.

This clonotype was recorded many times. The junction differs from germline at one of its ends, possibly a read error. The V and J genes are TRBV6-6 and TRBJ1-1; no definite D call. Germline CDR1 is MNHNY and CDR2 is SVGAGI (reference sequence). The CDR3 totals 13 residues. CDR3: CASSPRMNTEVFF. In nucleotides, the CDR3 is TGTGCCAGCAGTCCCCGCATGAACACTGAAGTTTTCTTT.

This clonotype was counted ten times or more. In DNA form, the CDR3 reads TGTGCCAGCAGCTTAGGTGGGACAGTTAATTCACCCCTCCACTTT. This gives the protein CASSLGGTVNSPLHF. The chain couples TRBV7-2 to TRBJ1-6, with 7 bases matching TRBD1. CDR1 and CDR2 from the germline V gene are SGHTA and FQGNSA. Unmatched junction bases numbered 3, after V lost 1 base and J lost 6 bases. The CDR3 contains 15 residues.

This clonotype occurred many times. V gene TRBV6-6 combines with J gene TRBJ1-2, with 7 bases that match TRBD1. V trimming: 7 bases; J trimming: 3 bases; junction bases outside the gene matches: 5. This CDR3 is 13 amino acids long. CDR1 MNHNY and CDR2 SVGAGI come from the germline V gene (reference sequence). The CDR3 DNA follows: TGTGCCAGCAAGGCGGGACAGTACTATGGCTACACCTTC. Translated: CASKAGQYYGYTF.

This clonotype was detected many times. J is TRBJ2-7 and V is TRBV12-3 or TRBV12-4; D is uncertain. The V end lost 3 bases, the J end lost 4 bases, and 10 bases lay between the germline ends. The CDR3 runs 13 residues. The CDR3 here is CASSLRRKYEQYF. The DNA for the CDR3 is TGTGCCAGCAGTTTGCGCAGAAAATACGAGCAGTACTTC.

This clonotype was seen repeatedly, ten times or more. The genes are TRBV5-6 and TRBJ1-1; D possibly corresponds to TRBD1 (5 bases). Trimming removed 2 bases at V and 4 bases at J, with 9 bases between. Germline assignment: CDR1 SGHDT and CDR2 YYEEEE. There are 13 residues in the CDR3. Here the CDR3 reads CASSFQGATEAFF. In DNA, the CDR3 is TGTGCCAGCAGCTTTCAAGGGGCCACTGAAGCTTTCTTT.

This clonotype was counted ten times or more. The chain employs TRBV20-1 and TRBJ2-1, with 7 bases lining up with TRBD2. The CDR3 sequence is 16 residues long. CDR1 is DFQATT, CDR2 SNEGSKA, per germline (reference sequence). Trimming removed 1 base from V and 2 bases from J; junction bases left unmatched: 8. The CDR3 sequence: CSARGFSGGTYNEQFF. The CDR3 DNA follows: TGCAGTGCTAGAGGGTTCTCGGGGGGAACCTACAATGAGCAGTTCTTC.

This clonotype has ten or more counts. The V and J genes are TRBV12-3 or TRBV12-4 and TRBJ2-7; 8 nucleotides agree with TRBD1. The CDR3 consists of 13 residues. After removal of 1 base from V and 4 bases from J, the junction contained 0 bases not matched to a gene. The CDR3 DNA reads as TGTGCCAGCAGTTTAGGACAGGGGTACGAGCAGTACTTC. It encodes CASSLGQGYEQYF.

This clonotype has ten or more counts. V usage is TRBV5-6 and J usage is TRBJ1-1; D is perhaps TRBD1 (5 bases). Germline lookup yields CDR1 SGHDT and CDR2 YYEEEE. Trimming took off 2 bases at V and 1 base at J, with 15 bases between the two ends. There are 16 residues in the CDR3. CDR3 bases: TGTGCCAGCAGCTTAGGAGAGACAGACGAGAACACTGAAGCTTTCTTT. This sequence encodes CASSLGETDENTEAFF.

This clonotype appeared many times. The chain joins TRBV28 to TRBJ1-4; D remains ambiguous. CDR3 length: 12 amino acids. CDR1 is MDHEN, CDR2 SYDVKM, per germline. Between the trimmed V and J ends, which lost 5 bases and 2 bases, there was a span of 3 bases. CDR3 protein: CASSLTNEKLFF. CDR3 sequence (DNA): TGTGCCAGCAGTCTGACTAATGAAAAACTGTTTTTT.

The sample holds many counts of this clonotype. V is TRBV3-1 and J is TRBJ2-1; D is unclear. There are 15 residues in the CDR3. Trimming took off 1 base at V and 2 bases at J, with 9 bases between the two ends. Germline loops: CDR1 LGHDT, CDR2 YNNKEL (reference sequence). In DNA, the CDR3 is TGTGCCAGCAGCCAAGGGGCGGAACCCTACAATGAGCAGTTCTTC. It codes for CASSQGAEPYNEQFF.

Many counts were recorded for this clonotype. This chain joins TRBV29-1 and TRBJ1-5, with 11 bases that match TRBD1. This CDR3 has 14 amino acids. Germline V gene sequence: CDR1 SQVTM, CDR2 ANQGSEA. V lost 5 bases and J lost 7; bases outside the gene matches: 7. For the CDR3, the DNA is TGCAGCGTTTCCGGACAGGGGGCAGGGCAGCCCCAGCATTTT. It is translated as CSVSGQGAGQPQHF.

This clonotype has ten or more counts. This chain joins TRBV19 and TRBJ1-5; D unclear. V lost 3 bases and J lost 4, with 13 bases in between. The length of the CDR3 is 15 residues. Germline CDR1 is LNHDA and CDR2 is SQIVND (reference sequence). CDR3 DNA: TGTGCCAGTAGTATCATGGACGGCCAGAATCAGCCCCAGCATTTT. It is translated as CASSIMDGQNQPQHF.

The sample holds many counts of this clonotype. This chain joins TRBV4-3 and TRBJ2-7; 9 bases match TRBD1. The CDR3 has 15 residues. The germline CDR1 and CDR2 sequences are LGHNA and YSLEER. The V segment lost 0 bases and the J segment 3 bases; nucleotides outside the gene matches: 3. For the CDR3, the DNA is TGCGCCAGCAGCCAAGAACTGGGACAGGGCTACGAGCAGTACTTC. Encoded protein: CASSQELGQGYEQYF.

Many counts were recorded for this clonotype. The chain is built from TRBV27 and TRBJ1-2, with D tentatively TRBD1 (6 bases). The germline CDR1 and CDR2 sequences are MNHEY and SMNVEV (reference sequence). V shed 7 bases and J shed 6 bases, with 15 bases lying between them. This CDR3 is 13 amino acids long. The CDR3 nucleotides are TGTGCCAGCACCCCTACAGGGTTTCATGGCTACACCTTC. Translated: CASTPTGFHGYTF.